The next 32 T cell receptor beta chains were all read from a single sample in a study of blood T cell repertoires in COVID-19. Assay: immunoSEQ multiplex PCR; the TCRdb copy retains only in-frame clones and omits some. Of 130,000 or so clones listed, approximately 83% are singletons. Sequenced input: peripheral blood. The receptor source for this set is a woman between 50 and 59 years old who had recovered from COVID-19.

V usage is TRBV2 and J usage is TRBJ1-6; 7 nucleotides align to TRBD1. In germline, CDR1 is SNHLY, CDR2 FYNNEI. With 4 bases clipped from V and 5 bases from J, the junction kept 2 bases outside the gene matches. CDR3 length: 14 residues. CDR3 in amino acids: CASSVTGDNSPLHF. DNA for the CDR3: TGTGCCAGCAGTGTAACAGGGGATAATTCACCCCTCCACTTT.

The J gene is TRBJ1-4, the V gene TRBV19, with 7 bases lining up with TRBD1. Germline V gives CDR1 LNHDA, CDR2 SQIVND (reference sequence). CDR3 length equals 14 residues. J lost 4 bases, V lost 6 bases, and 5 bases had no gene match. In nucleotides, the CDR3 is TGTGCCAGTAGCCACCACAGGGGTAATGAAAAACTGTTTTTT. Translated: CASSHHRGNEKLFF.

The gene calls are TRBV25-1 and TRBJ1-3; perhaps TRBD1 as D (5 bases). V lost 6 bases and J 4 bases, leaving 19 bases between the germline ends. The CDR3 is 16 amino acids. The germline V gene encodes CDR1 MGHDK and CDR2 SYGVNS. The CDR3 coding sequence is TGTGCCAGCAGCGGACGCGGACAAACCTACGGAAACACCATATATTTT. Amino acid sequence: CASSGRGQTYGNTIYF.

The CDR3 DNA sequence: TGTGCCAGCAGCTCTAGGGGAGATACGCAGTATTTT. The encoded protein is CASSSRGDTQYF. The V and J genes are TRBV7-9 and TRBJ2-3; D is possibly TRBD1 (5 bases). The length of the CDR3 is 12 residues. V dropped 4 bases and J dropped 5 bases, with 7 bases sitting between them. Germline lookup yields CDR1 SEHNR and CDR2 FQNEAQ (reference sequence).

V usage is TRBV15 and J usage is TRBJ2-1; 7 positions agree with TRBD2. Germline lookup yields CDR1 LNHNV and CDR2 YYDKDF (reference sequence). CDR3 size: 16 residues. Unmatched junction bases numbered 8, after V lost 4 bases and J lost 2 bases. CDR3 loop: CATSTLGEGTYNEQFF. Written as DNA, the CDR3 is TGTGCCACCAGCACCCTCGGGGAGGGGACCTACAATGAGCAGTTCTTC. Variable domain in full (rest from reference TRBV15 and TRBJ2-1): DAMVIQNPRYQVTQFGKPVTLSCSQTLNHNVMYWYQQKSSQAPKLLFHYYDKDFNNEADTPDNFQSRRPNTSFCFLDIRSPGLGDTAMYLCATSTLGEGTYNEQFFGPGTRLTVL.

This sequence joins TRBV5-1 and TRBJ1-3, with a possible D match to TRBD1 (6 bases). CDR1 and CDR2 from the germline V gene are SGHRS and YFSETQ. The CDR3 spans 15 residues. V was shortened by 3 bases and J by 0 bases, with 10 bases between the two germline ends. The CDR3 is CASSSQGSSGNTIYF. The CDR3 nucleotides are TGCGCCAGCAGCTCACAGGGTTCCTCTGGAAACACCATATATTTT.

This chain links TRBV7-3 with TRBJ2-5; D possibly corresponds to TRBD2 (5 bases). The CDR3 is made up of 13 amino acids. CDR1 and CDR2 (germline): SGHTA, FQGTGA. V was trimmed by 5 bases and J by 3 bases, leaving 10 bases between them. CDR3 protein: CASSPDYKETQYF. The CDR3 DNA is TGTGCCAGCAGCCCCGACTATAAAGAGACCCAGTACTTC. Supplemented by reference TRBV7-3 and TRBJ2-5, the full variable domain reads GAGVSQTPSNKVTEKGKYVELRCDPISGHTALYWYRQSLGQGPEFLIYFQGTGAADDSGLPNDRFFAVRPEGSVSTLKIQRTERGDSAVYLCASSPDYKETQYFGPGTRLLVL.

This chain connects TRBV18 to TRBJ1-1; a weak D match, TRBD1 (5 bases). With 2 bases removed from V and 5 bases from J, the gap between germline ends came to 12 bases. The CDR3 contains 14 residues. Germline assignment: CDR1 KGHSH and CDR2 LQKENI. CDR3 residues: CASSPAGQLTEAFF. The CDR3 region has the DNA TGTGCCAGCTCACCAGCCGGACAACTTACTGAAGCTTTCTTT.

The gene calls are TRBV2 and TRBJ1-1, with D unclear. Trimming pared 11 bases from V and 1 base from J, leaving 11 bases between. Germline lookup yields CDR1 SNHLY and CDR2 FYNNEI. The CDR3 has 12 residues. CDR3 sequence: CAGGGPNTEAFF. For the CDR3, the DNA is TGTGCCGGAGGAGGGCCGAACACTGAAGCTTTCTTT.

This clone appeared once. The gene calls are TRBV4-2 and TRBJ2-1; weak D call: TRBD1 (6 bases). This CDR3 spans 15 amino acids. From germline, CDR1 is LGHNA and CDR2 YNFKEQ. The V gene lost 0 bases and the J gene lost 5 bases, with 11 bases spanning the gap. The chain's CDR3 is CASSQEGAGDNEQFF. As DNA, the CDR3 is TGTGCCAGCAGCCAAGAAGGAGCAGGGGACAATGAGCAGTTCTTC.

The chain links TRBV19 to TRBJ1-5; 11 bases map to TRBD1. Per the germline V gene, CDR1 is LNHDA and CDR2 is SQIVND (reference sequence). The ends lost 5 bases at V and 6 bases at J; junction bases unmatched: 9. This CDR3 is built from 16 residues. CDR3 coding DNA: TGTGCCAGTAGTTCCCTAGGACAGGGGGCCGGTCAGCCCCAGCATTTT. Protein: CASSSLGQGAGQPQHF. The variable domain in full, with the rest retrieved from reference TRBV19 and TRBJ1-5, is DGGITQSPKYLFRKEGQNVTLSCEQNLNHDAMYWYRQDPGQGLRLIYYSQIVNDFQKGDIAEGYSVSREKKESFPLTVTSAQKNPTAFYLCASSSLGQGAGQPQHFGDGTRLSIL.

This chain joins TRBV29-1 and TRBJ1-1; D unresolved. This CDR3 spans 13 amino acids. Germline lookup yields CDR1 SQVTM and CDR2 ANQGSEA. V was clipped by 4 bases and J by 3 bases, with 12 bases between them. The CDR3 DNA follows: TGCAGCGTTGCACGGGTCCGGGACACTGAAGCTTTCTTT. This translates into CSVARVRDTEAFF.

V gene TRBV18 combines with J gene TRBJ2-3, with D perhaps matching TRBD1 (6 bases). The CDR3 contains 17 residues. CDR1 and CDR2 (germline): KGHSH, LQKENI. Trimming removed 3 bases at V and 1 base at J, with 17 bases between. CDR3 sequence: CASSPLQGLSGTDTQYF. The DNA for the CDR3 is TGTGCCAGCTCACCGTTACAGGGCCTCAGTGGCACAGATACGCAGTATTTT.

V gene TRBV23-1 combines with J gene TRBJ1-1, with TRBD1 matching over 11 bases. TRBV23-1 is classed as an ORF, of uncertain function. The V and J ends lost 7 bases and 2 bases, in that order; junction bases with no gene match: 18. The CDR3 covers 19 residues. In nucleotides, the CDR3 is TGCGCCAGCACCCGGGACAGGGGGGATTATAGAGGTTCTAACACTGAAGCTTTCTTT. Translation gives CASTRDRGDYRGSNTEAFF.

The chain links TRBV19 to TRBJ2-1; 7 positions agree with TRBD2. Germline V lookup: CDR1 LNHDA, CDR2 SQIVND (reference sequence). The CDR3 loop spans 16 amino acids. Losses at the gene ends were 3 bases for V and 7 bases for J; bases not matched to a gene: 12. In DNA, the CDR3 is TGTGCCAGTAGTATTTCAGGGTTACTGGGAGGGAATGAGCAGTTCTTC. This sequence encodes CASSISGLLGGNEQFF.

This chain links TRBV18 with TRBJ2-7; 7 positions match TRBD1. The CDR3 is 14 amino acids. Trimming removed 8 bases from V and 0 bases from J; junction bases left unmatched: 7. Germline V gives CDR1 KGHSH, CDR2 LQKENI. The CDR3 loop is CASTDRALSYEQYF. The CDR3 DNA sequence: TGTGCCAGCACCGACAGGGCCCTCTCCTACGAGCAGTACTTC.

The chain recombines TRBV5-4 with TRBJ2-6; D unresolved. The CDR3 extends over 14 amino acids. Germline V gene sequence: CDR1 SGHNT, CDR2 YYREEE (reference sequence). V was cut by 6 bases and J by 3 bases, with 10 bases left in between. DNA of the CDR3: TGTGCCAGCAATAAGAAGAGTGGGGCCAACGTCCTGACTTTC. Translated: CASNKKSGANVLTF. Together with reference TRBV5-4 and TRBJ2-6, the CDR3 gives the full variable domain: ETGVTQSPTHLIKTRGQQVTLRCSSQSGHNTVSWYQQALGQGPQFIFQYYREEENGRGNFPPRFSGLQFPNYSSELNVNALELDDSALYLCASNKKSGANVLTFGAGSRLTVL.

The chain has TRBV7-2 and TRBJ2-7; TRBD2 matches 7 bases. The CDR3 extends over 14 amino acids. Germline CDR1 is SGHTA and CDR2 is FQGNSA. Losses at the gene ends were 0 bases for V and 7 bases for J; bases not matched to a gene: 6. Here the CDR3 reads CASSLAGGPWEQYF. The CDR3 region has the DNA TGTGCCAGCAGCTTAGCGGGAGGGCCGTGGGAGCAGTACTTC. The full variable domain, with the rest looked up from reference TRBV7-2 and TRBJ2-7, is GAGVSQSPSNKVTEKGKDVELRCDPISGHTALYWYRQSLGQGLEFLIYFQGNSAPDKSGLPSDRFSAERTGGSVSTLTIQRTQQEDSAVYLCASSLAGGPWEQYFGPGTRLTVT.

The V gene is TRBV7-3, the J gene TRBJ2-5; 10 bases are shared with TRBD2. The CDR3 is 16 residues long. V lost 3 bases, J lost 5 bases, and 9 bases stayed unmatched. CDR1 and CDR2 from the germline V gene are SGHTA and FQGTGA. CDR3 residues: CASSFSGGIGQETQYF. As DNA, the CDR3 is TGTGCCAGCAGCTTTAGCGGGGGGATAGGCCAGGAGACCCAGTACTTC.

This clone was counted only a few times. The chain couples TRBV6-5 to TRBJ1-2; 9 bases fit TRBD1. The V gene's germline CDR1 is MNHEY and CDR2 SVGAGI. V dropped 6 bases and J dropped 7; count of bases not matched to a gene: 6. The CDR3 loop spans 13 amino acids. The CDR3 region has the DNA TGTGCCAGCAGGCCTACAGGGGGCGCTGGCTACACCTTC. It specifies CASRPTGGAGYTF.

This chain connects TRBV30 to TRBJ1-4; a weak D match, TRBD1 (5 bases). V lost 2 bases and J 8 bases, leaving 15 bases between the germline ends. Germline CDR1 GTSNPN, CDR2 SVGIG (reference sequence). This CDR3 is built from 14 residues. The CDR3 spells CAWSRQSTREKLFF. CDR3 sequence (DNA): TGTGCCTGGAGTCGACAGAGCACCCGCGAAAAACTGTTTTTT.

The chain combines TRBV5-1 with TRBJ2-4; tentatively, D is TRBD2 (5 bases). Germline values: CDR1 SGHRS, CDR2 YFSETQ. This CDR3 spans 15 amino acids. The ends were cut back, 0 bases at V and 3 bases at J, with 10 bases in the middle. The DNA for the CDR3 is TGCGCCAGCAGCTTGGAGGTGGCGGGCAAAAACATTCAGTACTTC. Its protein product is CASSLEVAGKNIQYF.

The chain recombines TRBV2 with TRBJ1-2; 8 bases agree with TRBD1. With 4 bases clipped from V and 8 bases from J, the junction kept 6 bases outside the gene matches. The CDR3 runs to 13 residues. Looked up from germline, CDR1 is SNHLY and CDR2 is FYNNEI. Written as DNA, the CDR3 is TGTGCCAGCAGTGCCCAGGGGGCTGTGGGCTACACCTTC. This encodes CASSAQGAVGYTF.

The chain has TRBV13 and TRBJ2-1; 12 bases fit TRBD2. V lost 4 bases to trimming and J lost 3 bases; unmatched junction nucleotides: 4. This CDR3 comprises 16 residues. Germline CDR1 is PRHDT and CDR2 is FYEKMQ (reference sequence). The CDR3 spells CASSSGLAGLYNEQFF. For the CDR3, the DNA is TGTGCCAGCAGCTCCGGACTAGCGGGACTCTACAATGAGCAGTTCTTC.

This chain joins TRBV5-1 and TRBJ1-1, with 9 nucleotides matching TRBD1. The CDR3 runs 16 residues. Germline CDR1 SGHRS, CDR2 YFSETQ. After removal of 0 bases from V and 5 bases from J, the junction contained 8 bases not matched to a gene. The CDR3 here is CASSLVPGQGWTEAFF. Here the CDR3 DNA reads TGCGCCAGCAGCTTGGTCCCGGGACAGGGTTGGACTGAAGCTTTCTTT.

CDR3 bases: TGTGCCAGCAGCCGGGGACAGAGCTCCTACGAGCAGTACTTC. Translating gives CASSRGQSSYEQYF. This chain uses TRBV5-5 with TRBJ2-7; the match to TRBD1 covers 7 bases. The CDR3 is made up of 14 amino acids. The V gene end was trimmed by 4 bases and the J gene end by 0 bases; junction bases not matched to a gene: 4. Germline V gives CDR1 SGHKS, CDR2 YYEKEE (reference sequence).

V usage is TRBV27 and J usage is TRBJ2-1; 7 bases fit TRBD2. Germline V CDR1 and CDR2: MNHEY, SMNVEV (reference sequence). V shed 1 base, J shed 2 bases, and the junction held 11 bases outside the gene matches. The CDR3 is made up of 18 amino acids. The CDR3 spells CASSLWGRGLAAYNEQFF. The DNA of the CDR3 is TGTGCCAGCAGTTTATGGGGTAGAGGGCTAGCGGCCTACAATGAGCAGTTCTTC.

This chain connects TRBV10-2 to TRBJ2-1; TRBD2 matches at 8 bases. CDR1 WSHSY and CDR2 SAAADI come from the germline V gene. The CDR3 totals 14 residues. V trimming: 6 bases; J trimming: 6 bases; junction bases outside the gene matches: 7. In DNA, the CDR3 is TGCGCCAGCAGCTCCGGGGGGGCCGCCAATGAGCAGTTCTTC. This sequence encodes CASSSGGAANEQFF.

The chain carries TRBV7-3 and TRBJ2-2; a weak D match, TRBD2 (6 bases). The CDR3 is made up of 14 amino acids. Looked up from germline, CDR1 is SGHTA and CDR2 is FQGTGA. The V and J ends lost 2 bases and 4 bases respectively, with 8 bases between them. This CDR3 is CASSLGGPTGELFF. The CDR3 nucleotides read TGTGCCAGCAGCTTAGGAGGGCCCACCGGGGAGCTGTTTTTT.

The chain uses TRBV9 and TRBJ2-3; tentative D call: TRBD2 (6 bases). Trimming pared 2 bases from V and 4 bases from J, leaving 14 bases between. The CDR3 runs to 15 residues. Germline values: CDR1 SGDLS, CDR2 YYNGEE. The CDR3 DNA reads as TGTGCCAGCAGCGTCGGCGGGGACGTCTCAGATACGCAGTATTTT. Its protein is CASSVGGDVSDTQYF.

The J gene is TRBJ2-3, the V gene TRBV7-8; no firm D call. The length of the CDR3 is 15 residues. From germline, CDR1 is SGHVS and CDR2 FQNEAQ. V dropped 4 bases and J dropped 0 bases, with 11 bases sitting between them. This chain's CDR3 is CASSYGSTSTDTQYF. CDR3 DNA sequence: TGTGCCAGCAGCTACGGGTCCACCAGCACAGATACGCAGTATTTT.

The genes are TRBV12-5 and TRBJ1-5; weak D call: TRBD1 (5 bases). CDR1 and CDR2 (germline): LGHNT, FRNRAP. V lost 6 bases to trimming and J lost 6 bases, with 12 bases between them. The CDR3 has 13 residues. CDR3 loop: CASGDTGGQPQHF. The CDR3 nucleotides read TGTGCTAGTGGGGACACGGGGGGTCAGCCCCAGCATTTT.